This T cell receptor beta chain was obtained from a study of T-cell memory formation after mild COVID-19. Notes on the study in general: Cross-reactive memory seemingly joined, as some responding clones were found in pre-infection memory. Balance between CD4 and CD8 was seen in clones contracting day 15 to 85, and a CD4+ lean was seen in later expanders.

The CDR3 runs 15 residues. Germline V gene sequence: CDR1 SGHRS, CDR2 YFSETQ. Germline trimming cut 3 bases from V and 5 bases from J; bases unmatched to any gene: 5. 5'RACE with constant-segment primers yielded barcoded, UMI-tagged TCR alpha and TCR beta cDNA libraries. TCRdb used MiXCR to reprocess the 5' RACE reads, holding one entry per CDR3 protein. The repertoire holds 150,000 to 200,000 distinct CDR3 sequences, approximately 15% seen once, with 13% to 15% in the top ten. In regard to this clonotype: Its antigen is unidentified.

The chain recombines TRBV5-1 with TRBJ2-5; 12 nucleotides line up with TRBD2. This TCR was sampled from an adult woman who had mild COVID-19 (a few samples of this study predate the infection). Cell type and time point are not known. The sample taken for sequencing was PBMCs or a T cell subset sorted from them (not recorded which). CDR3 loop: CASSSLAGGPETQYF. CDR3 nucleotides: TGCGCCAGCAGCTCACTAGCGGGGGGCCCTGAGACCCAGTACTTC.